This T cell receptor (beta chain) was identified in a study of blood T cell repertoires in COVID-19. As for the study in general: Italy, Spain and the United States were the sources of the convalescent and acute COVID-19 samples.

Clones were sequenced by immunoSEQ multiplex PCR, and TCRdb holds only the in-frame ones, with some missing. The sample consists of around 180,000 clones, 65% to 80% of them appearing once. Germline trimming cut 6 bases from V and 5 bases from J; bases unmatched to any gene: 19. The germline V gene encodes CDR1 LGHNA and CDR2 YNFKEQ. The CDR3 loop spans 18 amino acids. Sequencing was done on a sample of PBMCs or T cells enriched from blood (not recorded which). This chain connects TRBV4-2 to TRBJ2-5; 9 bases fit TRBD2. The TCR originated in a woman aged 50 to 65 with acute COVID-19. The CDR3 reads CASSREVAGGPKKETQYF. The CDR3 coding sequence is TGTGCCAGCAGTCGAGAGGTGGCGGGGGGGCCGAAGAAGGAGACCCAGTACTTC.